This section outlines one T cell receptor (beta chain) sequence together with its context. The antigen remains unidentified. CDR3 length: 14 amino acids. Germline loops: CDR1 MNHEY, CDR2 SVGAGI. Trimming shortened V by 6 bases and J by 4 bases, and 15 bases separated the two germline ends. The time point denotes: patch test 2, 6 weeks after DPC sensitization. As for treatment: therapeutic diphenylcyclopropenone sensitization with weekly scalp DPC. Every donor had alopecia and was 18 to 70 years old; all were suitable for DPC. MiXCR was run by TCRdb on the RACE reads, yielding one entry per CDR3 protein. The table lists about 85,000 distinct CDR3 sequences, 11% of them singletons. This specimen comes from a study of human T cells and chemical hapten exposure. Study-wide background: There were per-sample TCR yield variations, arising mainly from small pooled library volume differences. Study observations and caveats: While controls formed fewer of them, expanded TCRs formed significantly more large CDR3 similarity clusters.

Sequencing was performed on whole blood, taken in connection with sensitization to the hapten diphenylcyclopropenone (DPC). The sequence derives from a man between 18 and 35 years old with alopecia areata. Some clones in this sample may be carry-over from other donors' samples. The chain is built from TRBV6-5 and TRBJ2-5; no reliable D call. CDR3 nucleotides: TGTGCCAGCAGCTTCAGTGGGGTGGGAGAGACCCAGTACTTC. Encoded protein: CASSFSGVGETQYF.